A single sample is the source of the 21 T cell receptor beta chains below, sequenced in a study of blood T cell repertoires in COVID-19. The assay was immunoSEQ multiplex PCR, and TCRdb's table has in-frame clones only and misses some. Here the sample spans some 110,000 clones, around 77% being singletons. What was sequenced was peripheral blood. These receptors were taken from a man aged 60 to 69 with active or convalescent COVID-19.

This clone was detected only once. The V call is TRBV5-1, the J call TRBJ2-7, with TRBD2 as a possible D gene (6 bases). Germline values: CDR1 SGHRS, CDR2 YFSETQ. The CDR3 covers 15 residues. V lost 2 bases, J lost 6 bases, and 18 bases lay in between. The CDR3 reads CASSLGTGRGFEQYF. DNA for the CDR3: TGCGCCAGCAGCTTAGGGACTGGAAGGGGATTCGAGCAGTACTTC.

A note on this clone: Other nucleotide sequences in the sample specify the same CDR3. V is TRBV10-1 and J is TRBJ1-2, with D perhaps matching TRBD1 (6 bases). This CDR3 contains 13 residues. Germline CDR1 is WNHNN and CDR2 is SYGVQD (reference sequence). Deletions cut 6 bases from V and 8 bases from J, with 16 bases between. CDR3 amino acids: CASSGGAGGGYTF. CDR3 DNA sequence: TGCGCCAGCAGCGGGGGGGCCGGGGGGGGCTACACCTTC.

The J gene is TRBJ2-5, the V gene TRBV5-1; 7 bases match TRBD2. The germline gives CDR1 SGHRS, CDR2 YFSETQ. V was clipped by 3 bases and J by 4 bases; unmatched bases: 3. The CDR3 runs 13 residues. The DNA for the CDR3 is TGCGCCAGCAGCTGGCCGGGGGGAGAGACCCAGTACTTC. As protein: CASSWPGGETQYF.

The chain couples TRBV4-1 to TRBJ2-7, with a weak D call TRBD2 (6 bases). The CDR3 has 13 residues. CDR1 and CDR2 from the germline V gene are MGHRA and YSYEKL. Trimming took 1 base from V and 13 from J, leaving 17 bases between them. CDR3 sequence reads: CASSQVVGGSPYF. CDR3 nucleotide sequence: TGCGCCAGCAGCCAAGTCGTTGGGGGGAGCCCCTACTTC.

The rearrangement links TRBV27 to TRBJ2-3; D perhaps matches TRBD1 (5 bases). V was shortened by 5 bases and J by 2 bases, with 14 bases between the two germline ends. Germline V gene data show CDR1 as MNHEY and CDR2 as SMNVEV (reference sequence). The CDR3 is 15 amino acids. In DNA, the CDR3 is TGTGCCAGCAGTGATACAGGTTCCCCCACAGATACGCAGTATTTT. It specifies CASSDTGSPTDTQYF.

This clone has a handful of counts. The chain uses TRBV3-1 (or the pseudogene TRBV3-2) and TRBJ2-1; D gene uncertain. V was shortened by 0 bases and J by 9 bases, with 9 bases between the two germline ends. Germline CDR1 reads LGHDT; CDR2 reads YNNKEL (reference sequence). The CDR3 is made up of 13 amino acids. The CDR3 here is CASSQDQTGEQFF. CDR3 DNA: TGTGCCAGCAGCCAAGATCAAACTGGTGAGCAGTTCTTC.

The chain has TRBV28 and TRBJ1-2, with 7 bases that match TRBD1. This CDR3 contains 14 residues. The V and J ends lost 4 bases and 4 bases, in that order; junction bases with no gene match: 6. CDR1 MDHEN and CDR2 SYDVKM come from the germline V gene. Written as DNA, the CDR3 is TGTGCCAGCAGTTCTTCCGACAGGGTCTATGGCTACACCTTC. It specifies CASSSSDRVYGYTF.

This clone was seen once. The chain carries TRBV2 and TRBJ1-5; TRBD1 agrees at 8 bases. The germline gives CDR1 SNHLY, CDR2 FYNNEI. Trimming cost V 4 bases and J 1 base; bases outside gene matches: 0. The CDR3 length is 14 residues. The CDR3 here is CASSGDRSNQPQHF. The CDR3, as DNA: TGTGCCAGCAGTGGGGACAGGAGCAATCAGCCCCAGCATTTT.

The V gene is TRBV3-1 (or the pseudogene TRBV3-2), the J gene TRBJ2-1; 9 positions agree with TRBD2. The V and J ends lost 1 base and 1 base, in that order; junction bases with no gene match: 5. The germline CDR1 and CDR2 sequences are LGHDT and YNNKEL (reference sequence). This CDR3 spans 17 amino acids. In DNA, the CDR3 is TGTGCCAGCAGCCAAGGCTCGGCGGGAGGGTCCTACAATGAGCAGTTCTTC. The encoded protein is CASSQGSAGGSYNEQFF.

To note about this clone: At one end, the junction sequence differs from germline, possibly due to a read error. The chain couples TRBV10-3 to TRBJ1-1, with D hard to call. Germline CDR1 and CDR2: ENHRY and SYGVKD. The CDR3 consists of 14 residues. The CDR3 coding sequence is TGTGCCATCAGTGACATGCTCCTCAACAGTGAAGCTTTCTTT. This sequence encodes CAISDMLLNSEAFF.

The rearrangement uses TRBV7-2 and TRBJ2-5; 11 nucleotides align to TRBD2. The germline V gene has CDR1 SGHTA and CDR2 FQGNSA. Trimming removed 1 base from V and 3 bases from J; junction bases left unmatched: 4. This CDR3 comprises 16 residues. The CDR3 sequence: CASSLGSGLAEETQYF. The CDR3 nucleotides are TGTGCCAGCAGCTTAGGATCGGGACTAGCGGAAGAGACCCAGTACTTC.

The rearrangement links TRBV5-5 to TRBJ2-7, with 10 bases that match TRBD2. J was trimmed by 6 bases and V by 4 bases; bases with no gene match: 10. The CDR3 has 15 amino acids. Germline lookup yields CDR1 SGHKS and CDR2 YYEKEE (reference sequence). The CDR3 coding sequence is TGTGCCAGCAGCACTGAGCCTAGCGGGAGTAGCGAGCAGTACTTC. Its translation: CASSTEPSGSSEQYF.

This chain connects TRBV5-1 to TRBJ2-5; D perhaps matches TRBD2 (5 bases). The CDR3 extends over 14 amino acids. CDR1 and CDR2 (germline): SGHRS, YFSETQ. The V end lost 4 bases, the J end lost 2 bases, and 12 bases lay between the germline ends. The CDR3 region is CASSPQSGQETQYF. Written as DNA, the CDR3 is TGCGCCAGCAGCCCCCAGAGCGGTCAAGAGACCCAGTACTTC.

The V gene is TRBV6-2 or TRBV6-3, the J gene TRBJ2-7; D is uncertain. Trimming shortened V by 2 bases and J by 5 bases, and 13 bases separated the two germline ends. The CDR3 has 14 residues. The germline V gene encodes CDR1 MNHEY and CDR2 SVGEGT. In DNA form, the CDR3 reads TGTGCCAGCAGTTACCCCTTACACCGCCACGAGCAGTACTTC. The encoded protein is CASSYPLHRHEQYF.

The rearrangement links TRBV18 to TRBJ2-3; no reliable D call. Germline CDR1 and CDR2: KGHSH and LQKENI. Trimming cost V 6 bases and J 1 base, with 8 bases left between them. This CDR3 region has 13 residues. The CDR3 protein is CASSPSGTDTQYF. CDR3 nucleotide sequence: TGTGCCAGCTCCCCGTCCGGCACAGATACGCAGTATTTT.

The V gene is TRBV7-9, the J gene TRBJ2-5, with 7 nucleotides matching TRBD1. CDR1 is SEHNR and CDR2 is FQNEAQ in the germline V gene (reference sequence). This CDR3 is built from 15 residues. V was clipped by 1 base and J by 1 base; unmatched bases: 3. The CDR3 protein is CASSLDPGGQETQYF. The CDR3 DNA follows: TGTGCCAGCAGCTTAGACCCAGGGGGCCAAGAGACCCAGTACTTC.

This clone was found a few times. This chain joins TRBV5-1 and TRBJ2-5; no clear D gene. The CDR3 length is 14 residues. The V end was cut by 4 bases, the J end by 1 base, with 11 bases between. Germline-derived CDR1 and CDR2 are SGHRS and YFSETQ. The CDR3 protein is CASSPGSAQETQYF. The CDR3 DNA reads TGCGCCAGCAGCCCCGGCAGCGCCCAAGAGACCCAGTACTTC.

The sample holds a few counts of this clone. The chain uses TRBV7-2 and TRBJ2-5, with 8 bases matching TRBD2. The CDR3 consists of 14 residues. V trimming: 6 bases; J trimming: 2 bases; junction bases outside the gene matches: 5. Germline V gene sequence: CDR1 SGHTA, CDR2 FQGNSA. The CDR3 nucleotides read TGTGCCAGCAGGACGGTAGCGGGGCAAGAGACCCAGTACTTC. Amino acids: CASRTVAGQETQYF.

The chain joins TRBV6-6 to TRBJ1-1; D gene ambiguous. This CDR3 is 12 amino acids long. The germline V gene has CDR1 MNHNY and CDR2 SVGAGI (reference sequence). V lost 6 bases, J lost 6 bases, and 11 bases lay in between. CDR3 DNA: TGTGCCAGCAGCCCCCGGTCCTCTGAAGCTTTCTTT. Its translation is CASSPRSSEAFF.

This clone showed up just once. The rearrangement uses TRBV12-3 or TRBV12-4 and TRBJ2-7, with D perhaps TRBD2 (5 bases). V was trimmed by 3 bases and J by 1 base, leaving 7 bases between them. The CDR3 totals 13 residues. CDR3 in amino acids: CASSFQRSYEQYF. The DNA of the CDR3 is TGTGCCAGCAGTTTCCAGCGGTCCTACGAGCAGTACTTC.

The chain links TRBV19 to TRBJ2-3; TRBD1 might be the D (6 bases). Germline CDR1 reads LNHDA; CDR2 reads SQIVND (reference sequence). The ends were cut back, 4 bases at V and 2 bases at J, with 16 bases in the middle. The CDR3 has 16 residues. The CDR3 spells CASSTRDKTVTDTQYF. The CDR3 DNA sequence: TGTGCCAGTAGTACTAGGGACAAGACGGTCACAGATACGCAGTATTTT. Looking up the rest from reference TRBV19 and TRBJ2-3 gives the full variable domain: DGGITQSPKYLFRKEGQNVTLSCEQNLNHDAMYWYRQDPGQGLRLIYYSQIVNDFQKGDIAEGYSVSREKKESFPLTVTSAQKNPTAFYLCASSTRDKTVTDTQYFGPGTRLTVL.